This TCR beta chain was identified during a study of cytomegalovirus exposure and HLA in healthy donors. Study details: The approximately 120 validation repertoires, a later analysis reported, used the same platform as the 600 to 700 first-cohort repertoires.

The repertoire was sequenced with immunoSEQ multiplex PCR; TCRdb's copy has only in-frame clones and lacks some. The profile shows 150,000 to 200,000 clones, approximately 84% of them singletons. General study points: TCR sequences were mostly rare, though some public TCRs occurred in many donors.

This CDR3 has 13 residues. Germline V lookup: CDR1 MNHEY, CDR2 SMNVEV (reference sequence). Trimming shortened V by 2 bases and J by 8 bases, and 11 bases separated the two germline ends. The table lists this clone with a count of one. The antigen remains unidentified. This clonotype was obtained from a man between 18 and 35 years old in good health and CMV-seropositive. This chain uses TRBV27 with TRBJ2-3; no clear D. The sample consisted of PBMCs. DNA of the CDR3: TGTGCCAGCAGTTTAGGTGGGCTTGCTACGCAGTATTTT. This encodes CASSLGGLATQYF.